One and the same sample provided the 19 T cell receptor beta chains below, sequenced in a study of blood T cell repertoires in COVID-19 (dated by TCRdb to 2020 to 2022). The library was built by means of the immunoSEQ multiplex PCR assay. TCRdb retrieved this table from immuneACCESS and kept in-frame rearrangements only. Not all clones are present; in checked studies, unresolved V genes account for under half, and no reason is known for the remainder. The sample yields about 81,000 clones; nearly 90% were counted once. The ten largest clones capture approximately 5.2% of the sample. Sequenced: peripheral blood. All receptors come from an elderly woman with active COVID-19.

This chain connects TRBV28 to TRBJ2-3, with 12 bases fitting TRBD2. The V and J ends lost 8 bases and 5 bases, in that order; junction bases with no gene match: 11. CDR1 MDHEN and CDR2 SYDVKM come from the germline V gene. This CDR3 spans 16 amino acids. CDR3 protein: CASHGASGRAEDTQYF. CDR3 nucleotide sequence: TGTGCCAGCCATGGGGCTAGCGGGAGGGCCGAAGATACGCAGTATTTT.

The table lists this clone with a count of one. The chain recombines TRBV2 with TRBJ1-2; D is perhaps TRBD1 (6 bases). The CDR3 spans 13 residues. CDR1 is SNHLY, CDR2 FYNNEI, per germline. V dropped 4 bases and J dropped 6 bases, with 12 bases sitting between them. The DNA for the CDR3 is TGTGCCAGCAGTGTTACAGGGCGGGATGGCTACACCTTC. It translates to CASSVTGRDGYTF.

The rearrangement links TRBV7-9 to TRBJ1-5; a possible D gene is TRBD1 (5 bases). The CDR3 has 15 amino acids. The V end lost 3 bases, the J end lost 4 bases, and 13 bases lay between the germline ends. In germline, CDR1 is SEHNR, CDR2 FQNEAQ (reference sequence). Here the CDR3 reads CASSFGQGGNQPQHF. Here the CDR3 DNA reads TGTGCCAGCAGCTTTGGCCAGGGCGGAAATCAGCCCCAGCATTTT. The full variable domain, its missing parts supplied by reference TRBV7-9 and TRBJ1-5, is DTGVSQNPRHKITKRGQNVTFRCDPISEHNRLYWYRQTLGQGPEFLTYFQNEAQLEKSRLLSDRFSAERPKGSFSTLEIQRTEQGDSAMYLCASSFGQGGNQPQHFGDGTRLSIL.

The V gene is TRBV18, the J gene TRBJ1-2; 8 bases fit TRBD1. The germline V gene has CDR1 KGHSH and CDR2 LQKENI. The CDR3 extends over 15 amino acids. After removal of 1 base from V and 8 bases from J, the junction contained 9 bases not matched to a gene. CDR3 loop: CASSPQDRVWEGYTF. CDR3 DNA: TGTGCCAGCTCACCACAGGACAGGGTTTGGGAAGGCTACACCTTC.

Of note for this clone: One junction end disagrees with the germline gene, perhaps due to a read error. The chain employs TRBV28 and TRBJ1-1, with D tentatively TRBD1 (6 bases). This CDR3 spans 15 amino acids. Germline V CDR1 and CDR2: MDHEN, SYDVKM. DNA for the CDR3: TGTGCCAACAGTATTATAAAACAGGGGAACACTGAAGCTTTCTTT. Translating it yields CANSIIKQGNTEAFF.

The genes are TRBV7-9 and TRBJ2-1, with 9 nucleotides matching TRBD2. Germline V gene data show CDR1 as SEHNR and CDR2 as FQNEAQ (reference sequence). This CDR3 has 17 amino acids. The junction had 18 bases not matched to a gene; V was cut back by 5 bases and J by 10 bases. CDR3 sequence reads: CASSILTAGGSPEEQFF. In nucleotides, the CDR3 is TGTGCCAGCAGCATTTTAACCGCGGGAGGGTCCCCCGAGGAGCAGTTCTTC.

In its sample, this clone was seen many times. V gene TRBV27 combines with J gene TRBJ1-6, with a possible D match to TRBD1 (5 bases). Germline V gives CDR1 MNHEY, CDR2 SMNVEV (reference sequence). This CDR3 comprises 15 residues. The V end was cut by 1 base, the J end by 9 bases, with 13 bases between. The CDR3 loop is CASSLWRGRGSPLHF. The DNA of the CDR3 is TGTGCCAGCAGTTTATGGAGGGGCCGGGGTTCACCCCTCCACTTT.

This clone was observed a single time. CDR3 sequence: CASSPPRGNTGELFF. In DNA form, the CDR3 reads TGTGCCAGCAGTCCACCTCGGGGGAACACCGGGGAGCTGTTTTTT. The genes are TRBV28 and TRBJ2-2, with a possible D match to TRBD2 (5 bases). V was clipped by 5 bases and J by 1 base, with 11 bases between them. CDR3 size: 15 residues. Germline values: CDR1 MDHEN, CDR2 SYDVKM.

The chain uses TRBV28 and TRBJ2-7, with TRBD1 matching 8 bases. The CDR3 runs to 15 residues. Per germline, CDR1 MDHEN and CDR2 SYDVKM. J lost 4 bases, V lost 6 bases, and 11 bases had no gene match. CDR3 sequence (DNA): TGTGCCAGCAGCCCAATCCGGACAGGGCAATACGAGCAGTACTTC. This translates into CASSPIRTGQYEQYF.

The chain recombines TRBV7-2 with TRBJ2-3; 7 nucleotides match TRBD1. The CDR3 is made up of 12 amino acids. V shed 5 bases, J shed 8 bases, and the junction held 4 bases outside the gene matches. The V gene's germline CDR1 is SGHTA and CDR2 FQGNSA. The DNA of the CDR3 is TGTGCCAGCAGCCGGGACAGCAGTACGCAGTATTTT. This translates into CASSRDSSTQYF. The variable domain in full, with the rest retrieved from reference TRBV7-2 and TRBJ2-3, is GAGVSQSPSNKVTEKGKDVELRCDPISGHTALYWYRQSLGQGLEFLIYFQGNSAPDKSGLPSDRFSAERTGGSVSTLTIQRTQQEDSAVYLCASSRDSSTQYFGPGTRLTVL.

This chain uses TRBV6-5 with TRBJ2-1, with D possibly TRBD2 on 6 matching bases. Trimming took 6 bases from V and 2 from J, leaving 14 bases between them. This CDR3 spans 15 amino acids. The germline gives CDR1 MNHEY, CDR2 SVGAGI. This chain's CDR3 is CASRAGRIPYNEQFF. The CDR3 nucleotides read TGTGCCAGCAGGGCGGGGCGGATCCCCTACAATGAGCAGTTCTTC.

The chain recombines TRBV19 with TRBJ1-2; D uncertain. Germline V gene sequence: CDR1 LNHDA, CDR2 SQIVND (reference sequence). The V and J ends lost 5 bases and 6 bases respectively, with 22 bases between them. The CDR3 totals 16 residues. The CDR3 DNA reads as TGTGCCAGTAGTCCCCTGCGACGGGAACATACGGATGGCTACACCTTC. Protein: CASSPLRREHTDGYTF.

The rearrangement links TRBV5-1 to TRBJ1-6; TRBD1 matches at 7 bases. This CDR3 has 15 amino acids. CDR1 SGHRS and CDR2 YFSETQ come from the germline V gene. With V trimmed by 2 bases and J by 4 bases, 3 bases remained unmatched. The CDR3 DNA sequence: TGCGCCAGCAGCTTTTCGGGACAGTATAATTCACCCCTCCACTTT. It codes for CASSFSGQYNSPLHF.

The chain is built from TRBV19 and TRBJ1-2, with D uncertain. The CDR3 sequence is 12 residues long. CDR1 is LNHDA, CDR2 SQIVND, per germline (reference sequence). The V end lost 5 bases, the J end lost 8 bases, and 12 bases lay between the germline ends. The CDR3 coding sequence is TGTGCCAGTAGTGTTACTGCTCTGGGCTACACCTTC. Translated, it gives CASSVTALGYTF.

The chain has TRBV2 and TRBJ2-3, with 7 bases identical to TRBD1. CDR1 is SNHLY and CDR2 is FYNNEI in the germline V gene. The CDR3 runs 15 residues. V lost 5 bases, J lost 3 bases, and 8 bases stayed unmatched. This chain's CDR3 is CASSTQGSGTDTQYF. The CDR3, as DNA: TGTGCCAGCAGTACACAGGGGAGTGGAACAGATACGCAGTATTTT.

This clone showed up just a few times. The chain employs TRBV7-3 and TRBJ2-1; 8 nucleotides match TRBD1. The V gene's germline CDR1 is SGHTA and CDR2 FQGTGA. The junction had 3 bases not matched to a gene; V was cut back by 2 bases and J by 3 bases. The CDR3 extends over 15 amino acids. The CDR3 DNA follows: TGTGCCAGCAGCTTATCCGGGACAGGCTACAATGAGCAGTTCTTC. Its translation: CASSLSGTGYNEQFF.

The rearrangement links TRBV21-1 to TRBJ2-6; the table names TRBD1, a call not compared with the DNA. TRBV21-1 is assigned pseudogene status. The CDR3 totals 21 residues. DNA for the CDR3: TGTGCCAGCAGCAAAAGGTGGGCCCTCACTCTACGACCGTCTGGGGCCAACGTCCTGACTTTC. Protein sequence: CASSKRWALTLRPSGANVLTF.

The chain employs TRBV7-9 and TRBJ2-3; D unresolved. The CDR3 consists of 14 residues. Trimming shortened V by 4 bases and J by 4 bases, and 12 bases separated the two germline ends. Germline CDR1 SEHNR, CDR2 FQNEAQ (reference sequence). DNA of the CDR3: TGTGCCAGCAGCTCGCCCCCTGAGGCAGATACGCAGTATTTT. It codes for CASSSPPEADTQYF. The variable domain in full, completed from reference TRBV7-9 and TRBJ2-3, reads DTGVSQNPRHKITKRGQNVTFRCDPISEHNRLYWYRQTLGQGPEFLTYFQNEAQLEKSRLLSDRFSAERPKGSFSTLEIQRTEQGDSAMYLCASSSPPEADTQYFGPGTRLTVL.

This clone was recorded once. This chain connects TRBV7-3 to TRBJ2-7; D might be TRBD1 (5 bases). Germline assignment: CDR1 SGHTA and CDR2 FQGTGA. The CDR3 extends over 15 amino acids. Trimming took off 5 bases at V and 2 bases at J, with 16 bases between the two ends. The CDR3 DNA reads TGTGCCAGCAGCCGCCAGCCAGAGGACACCTACGAGCAGTACTTC. This sequence encodes CASSRQPEDTYEQYF.